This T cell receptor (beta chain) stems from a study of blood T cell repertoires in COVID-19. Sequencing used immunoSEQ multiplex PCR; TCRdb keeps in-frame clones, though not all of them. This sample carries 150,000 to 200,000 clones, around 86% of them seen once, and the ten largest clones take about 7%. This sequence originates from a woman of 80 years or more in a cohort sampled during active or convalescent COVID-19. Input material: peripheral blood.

The CDR3, as DNA: TGTGCCAGCCAATGGGAGCGCAATCAGCCCCAGCATTTT. Its protein is CASQWERNQPQHF. The chain joins TRBV12-3 or TRBV12-4 to TRBJ1-5; D remains ambiguous. Trimming stripped 8 bases from V and 2 bases from J, with 10 bases between. This CDR3 has 13 amino acids.